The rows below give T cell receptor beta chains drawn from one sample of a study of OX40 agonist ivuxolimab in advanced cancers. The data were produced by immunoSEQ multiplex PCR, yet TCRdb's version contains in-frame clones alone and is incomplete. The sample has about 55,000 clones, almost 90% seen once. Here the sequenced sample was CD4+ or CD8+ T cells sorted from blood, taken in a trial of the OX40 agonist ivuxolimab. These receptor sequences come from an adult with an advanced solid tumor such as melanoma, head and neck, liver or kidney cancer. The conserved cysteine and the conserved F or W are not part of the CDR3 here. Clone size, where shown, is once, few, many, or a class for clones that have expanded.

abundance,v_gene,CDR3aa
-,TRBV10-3,AISEFQDYNEQF
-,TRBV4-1,ASSQDGGFGAF
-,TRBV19,ASTHGDSREGTYEQY
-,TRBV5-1,ASSSGTGTLRYGYT
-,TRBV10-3,AISKGRQGADTQY
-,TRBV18,ASSRFSSQETQY
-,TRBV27,ASSWGLAANEQF
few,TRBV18,ASSPLDSSNTEAF
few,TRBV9,ASSEGDRGSNEQF
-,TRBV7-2,ASSLAPGSYNEQF
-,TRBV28,ASSLELAGVRNEQF
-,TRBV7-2,ASSSPRAAGNTIY
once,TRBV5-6,ASSLERNEQF
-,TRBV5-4,ATRTSGRSDTQY
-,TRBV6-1,ASSELDRGSGYT
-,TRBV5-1,ASSPGQGYTGELF
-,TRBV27,ASTGLAGNYNEQF
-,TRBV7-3,ASSLEGGNGNTIY
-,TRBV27,ASSPGDSTDTQY
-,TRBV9,ASSAGTAGNTIY
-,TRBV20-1,SAHQEYEQY
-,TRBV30,AWIPSPGANVLT
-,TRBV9,ASSVIAGQTDTQY
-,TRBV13,ASSPLGSYNEQF
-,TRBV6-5,ASSPQGAMNTEAF
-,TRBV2,ASSEGGRKETQY
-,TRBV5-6,ASSRTGYEQY
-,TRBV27,ASSRPGLAGSYEQY
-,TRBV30,AWSKGSYEQY
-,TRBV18,ASSPELPGLAGDEQF
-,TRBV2,ASSVNSGRFNNEQF